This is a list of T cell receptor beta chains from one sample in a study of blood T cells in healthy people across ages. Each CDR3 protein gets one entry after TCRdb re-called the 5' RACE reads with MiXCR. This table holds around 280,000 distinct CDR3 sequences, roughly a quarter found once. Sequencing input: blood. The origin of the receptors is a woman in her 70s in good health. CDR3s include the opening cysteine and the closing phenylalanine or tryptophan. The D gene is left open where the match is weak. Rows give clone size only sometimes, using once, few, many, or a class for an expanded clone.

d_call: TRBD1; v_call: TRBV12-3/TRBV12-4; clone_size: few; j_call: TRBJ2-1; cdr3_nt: TGTGCCAGCAGTGGGGGACAGGGGACCTACAATGAGCAGTTCTTC; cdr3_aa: CASSGGQGTYNEQFF
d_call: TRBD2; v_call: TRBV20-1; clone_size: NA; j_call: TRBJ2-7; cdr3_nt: TGCAGTGCTAGAGATTCCAGCGGGGGATACAATGAGCAGTACTTC; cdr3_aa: CSARDSSGGYNEQYF
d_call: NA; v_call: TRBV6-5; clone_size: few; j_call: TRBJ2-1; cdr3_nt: TGTGCCAGCAGTTACTCTATCTCGAGACTGTCCTACAATGAGCAGTTCTTC; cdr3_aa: CASSYSISRLSYNEQFF
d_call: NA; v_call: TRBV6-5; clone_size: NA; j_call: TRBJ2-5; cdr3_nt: TGTGCCAGCAGTTACAAGTGGGATTCAGAGACCCAGTACTTC; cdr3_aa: CASSYKWDSETQYF
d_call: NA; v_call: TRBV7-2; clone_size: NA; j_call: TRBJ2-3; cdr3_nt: TGTGCCAGCAGGGTGACCACAGATACGCAGTATTTT; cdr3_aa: CASRVTTDTQYF
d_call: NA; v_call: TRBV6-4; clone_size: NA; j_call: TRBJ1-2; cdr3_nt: TGTGCCAGCCTTCCGAACCGAACCGGGTCCCTCTATGGCTACACCTTC; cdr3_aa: CASLPNRTGSLYGYTF
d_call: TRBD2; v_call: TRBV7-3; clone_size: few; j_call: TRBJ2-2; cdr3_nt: TGTGCCAGCAGCCACCGGGAGGGCCCCGGGGAGCTGTTTTTT; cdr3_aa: CASSHREGPGELFF
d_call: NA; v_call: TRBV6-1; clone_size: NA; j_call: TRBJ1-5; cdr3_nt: TGTGCCAACGGGGACGGATATAGCAATCAGCCCCAGCATTTT; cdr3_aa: CANGDGYSNQPQHF
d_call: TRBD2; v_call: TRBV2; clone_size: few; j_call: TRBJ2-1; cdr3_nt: TGTGCCAGCAGTGAACAAGCGGGAGGGCGCTTAAGCTCCTACAATGAGCAGTTCTTC; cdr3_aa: CASSEQAGGRLSSYNEQFF
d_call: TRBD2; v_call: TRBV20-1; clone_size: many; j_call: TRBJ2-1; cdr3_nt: TGCAGTGCTTATCACGATGGTCTAGCGGGATTCAATGAGCAGTTCTTC; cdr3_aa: CSAYHDGLAGFNEQFF
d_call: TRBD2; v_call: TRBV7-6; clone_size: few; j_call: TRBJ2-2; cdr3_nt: TGTGCCAGCAGCTTAGAGCGGGGTAACACCGGGGAGCTGTTTTTT; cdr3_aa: CASSLERGNTGELFF
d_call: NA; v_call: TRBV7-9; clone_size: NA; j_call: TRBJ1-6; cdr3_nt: TGTGCCAGCAGCTTAAAGGCCTTACTCAATTCACCCCTCCACTTT; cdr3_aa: CASSLKALLNSPLHF
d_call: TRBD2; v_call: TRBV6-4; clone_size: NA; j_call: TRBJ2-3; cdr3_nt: TGTGCCAGCAGTGAACTGGCCCGGCGGGAGAGCACAGATACGCAGTATTTT; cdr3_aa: CASSELARRESTDTQYF
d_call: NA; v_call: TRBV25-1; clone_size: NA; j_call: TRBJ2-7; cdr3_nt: TGTGCCAGCAGTGAATCGGGACACAAAGCAACCTACGAGCAGTACTTC; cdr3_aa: CASSESGHKATYEQYF
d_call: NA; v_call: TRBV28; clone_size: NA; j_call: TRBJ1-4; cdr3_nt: TGTGCCAGCAGTTTAAGACGTCAGGGTGGGGAAAAACTGTTTTTT; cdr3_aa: CASSLRRQGGEKLFF
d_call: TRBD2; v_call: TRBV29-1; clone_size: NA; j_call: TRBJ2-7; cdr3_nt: TGCAGCGTTGAAGATCGGCTAGCGGGGGGCCCCTACGAGCAGTACTTC; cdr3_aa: CSVEDRLAGGPYEQYF
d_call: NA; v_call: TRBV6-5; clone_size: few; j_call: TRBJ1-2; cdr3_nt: TGTGCCAGCAGTAATACAGGGAAGTGGGGCTACACCTTC; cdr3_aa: CASSNTGKWGYTF
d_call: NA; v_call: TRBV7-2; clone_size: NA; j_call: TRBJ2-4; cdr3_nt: TGTGCCAGCAGCTTAGGGGGGTTAGCACCAGCCAAAAACATTCAGTACTTC; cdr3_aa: CASSLGGLAPAKNIQYF
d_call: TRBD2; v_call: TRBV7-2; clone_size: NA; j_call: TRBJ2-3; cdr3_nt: TGTGCCAGCAGCCTCTTAGCGGGGGGTCGCACAGATACGCGGTATTTT; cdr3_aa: CASSLLAGGRTDTRYF
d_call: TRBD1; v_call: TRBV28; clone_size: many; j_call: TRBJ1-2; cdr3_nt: TGTGCCAGCAGTTTACAGGGGGCACTCAACCCTGGCTACACCTTC; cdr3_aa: CASSLQGALNPGYTF
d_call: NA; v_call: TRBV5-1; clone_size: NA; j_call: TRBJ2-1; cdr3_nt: TGCGCCAGCAGGAGAGGGCTAGCTGAAGATGAGCAGTTCTTC; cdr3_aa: CASRRGLAEDEQFF
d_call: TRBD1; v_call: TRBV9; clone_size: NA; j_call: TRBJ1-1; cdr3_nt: TGTGCCAGCAGCGGCCGGACAGGGGACACTGAAGCTTTCTTT; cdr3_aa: CASSGRTGDTEAFF
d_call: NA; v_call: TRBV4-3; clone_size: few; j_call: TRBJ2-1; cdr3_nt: TGCGCCAGCAGCCAAGATCAGGGATTGGGCTACAATGAGCAGTTCTTC; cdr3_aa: CASSQDQGLGYNEQFF
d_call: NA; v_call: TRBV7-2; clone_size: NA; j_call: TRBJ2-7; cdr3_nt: TGTGCCAGCAGCTCCAGGGTGAACTACGAGCAGTACTTC; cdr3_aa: CASSSRVNYEQYF
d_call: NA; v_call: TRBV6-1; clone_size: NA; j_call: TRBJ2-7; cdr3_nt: TGTGCCAGCAGTGAGAACAGGGACGAGCAGTACTTC; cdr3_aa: CASSENRDEQYF
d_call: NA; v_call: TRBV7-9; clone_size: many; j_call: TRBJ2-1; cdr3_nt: TGTGCCAGCAGCTCGCCATCTAGAAATGAGCAGTTCTTC; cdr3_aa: CASSSPSRNEQFF
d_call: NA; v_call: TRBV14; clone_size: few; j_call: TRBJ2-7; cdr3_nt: TGTGCCAGCAGCCCGCGGACCGGGCGCTCATCCTACGAGCAGTACTTC; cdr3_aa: CASSPRTGRSSYEQYF
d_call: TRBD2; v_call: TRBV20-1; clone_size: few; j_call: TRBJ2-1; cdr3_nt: TGCAGTGCTAGGGGGGCTAGCGGGAGACATGAGCAGTTCTTC; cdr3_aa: CSARGASGRHEQFF
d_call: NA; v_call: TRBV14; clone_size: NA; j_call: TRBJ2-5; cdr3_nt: TGTGCCAGCAGCCAAGTGCCTAAGAGAGAGACCCAGTACTTC; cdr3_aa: CASSQVPKRETQYF
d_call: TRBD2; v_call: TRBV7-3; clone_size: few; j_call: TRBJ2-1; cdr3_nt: TGTGCCAGCAGCTTGGGTACCGGCGGGAGGCCCTTAAGCTCCTACAATGAGCAGTTCTTC; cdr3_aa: CASSLGTGGRPLSSYNEQFF
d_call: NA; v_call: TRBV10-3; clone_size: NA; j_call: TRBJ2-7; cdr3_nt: TGTGCCATCAGTGAGAACCAGGCGTACGAGCAGTACTTC; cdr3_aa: CAISENQAYEQYF
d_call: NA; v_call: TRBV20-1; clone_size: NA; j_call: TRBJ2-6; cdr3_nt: TGCAGTGCTAGTAATCGAGAGGCTGGGGCCAACGTCCTGACTTTC; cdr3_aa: CSASNREAGANVLTF
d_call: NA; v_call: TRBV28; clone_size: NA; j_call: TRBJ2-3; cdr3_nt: TGTGCCAGCAGTTCGAACAGGGAGATACGGCAGTATTTT; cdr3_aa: CASSSNREIRQYF
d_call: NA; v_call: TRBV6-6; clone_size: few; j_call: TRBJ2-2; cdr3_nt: TGTGCCAGCAGTCTACATGCCGGGGAGCTGTTTTTT; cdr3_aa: CASSLHAGELFF
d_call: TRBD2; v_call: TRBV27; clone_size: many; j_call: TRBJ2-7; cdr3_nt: TGTGCCAGCAGGGGGACTAGCGGGAGCTCCTACGAGCAGTACTTC; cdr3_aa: CASRGTSGSSYEQYF
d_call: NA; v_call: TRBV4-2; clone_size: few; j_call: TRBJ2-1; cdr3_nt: TGTGCCAGCAGCCAAGGGACTACCTCCAAGGACAATGAGCAGTTCTTC; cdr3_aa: CASSQGTTSKDNEQFF
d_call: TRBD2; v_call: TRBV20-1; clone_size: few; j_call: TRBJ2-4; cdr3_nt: TGCAGTGCCCTGGTCCGAACTAGCGGGTTGGGTCAAAACATTCAGTACTTC; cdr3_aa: CSALVRTSGLGQNIQYF
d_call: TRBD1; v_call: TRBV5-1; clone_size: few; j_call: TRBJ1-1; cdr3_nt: TGCGCCAGCAGCGCCCGCGGGACAGCCCCGATGTTGAACACTGAAGCTTTCTTT; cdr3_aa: CASSARGTAPMLNTEAFF
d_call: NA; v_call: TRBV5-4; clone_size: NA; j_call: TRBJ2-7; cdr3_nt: TGTGCCAGCAGCCCAGGGAGGACCTCCTACGAGCAGTACTTC; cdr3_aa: CASSPGRTSYEQYF
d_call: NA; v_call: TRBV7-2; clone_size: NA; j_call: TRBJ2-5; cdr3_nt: TGTGCCAGCAGCCGTAGCGGTCCGAGGGAGACCCAGTACTTC; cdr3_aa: CASSRSGPRETQYF
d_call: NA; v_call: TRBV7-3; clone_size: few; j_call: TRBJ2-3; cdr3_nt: TGTGCCAGCAGCTTAACGTTGAAGGATACGCAGTATTTT; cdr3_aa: CASSLTLKDTQYF
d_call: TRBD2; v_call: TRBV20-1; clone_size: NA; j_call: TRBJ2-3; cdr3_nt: TGCAGTGCTAGAGGTCAGGGAGGGCGCACAGATACGCAGTATTTT; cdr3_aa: CSARGQGGRTDTQYF
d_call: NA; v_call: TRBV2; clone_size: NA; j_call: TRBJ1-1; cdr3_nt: TGTGCCAGCACCTTCACTGAAGCTTTCTTT; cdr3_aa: CASTFTEAFF
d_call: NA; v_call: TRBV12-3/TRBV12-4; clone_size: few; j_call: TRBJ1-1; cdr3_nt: TGTGCCAGCAGTTTCGCCCCCACTGAAGCTTTCTTT; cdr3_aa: CASSFAPTEAFF
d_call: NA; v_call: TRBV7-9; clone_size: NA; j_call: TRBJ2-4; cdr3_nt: TGTGCCAGCAGCTCCTACACCGGGGTAAACATTCAGTACTTC; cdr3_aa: CASSSYTGVNIQYF